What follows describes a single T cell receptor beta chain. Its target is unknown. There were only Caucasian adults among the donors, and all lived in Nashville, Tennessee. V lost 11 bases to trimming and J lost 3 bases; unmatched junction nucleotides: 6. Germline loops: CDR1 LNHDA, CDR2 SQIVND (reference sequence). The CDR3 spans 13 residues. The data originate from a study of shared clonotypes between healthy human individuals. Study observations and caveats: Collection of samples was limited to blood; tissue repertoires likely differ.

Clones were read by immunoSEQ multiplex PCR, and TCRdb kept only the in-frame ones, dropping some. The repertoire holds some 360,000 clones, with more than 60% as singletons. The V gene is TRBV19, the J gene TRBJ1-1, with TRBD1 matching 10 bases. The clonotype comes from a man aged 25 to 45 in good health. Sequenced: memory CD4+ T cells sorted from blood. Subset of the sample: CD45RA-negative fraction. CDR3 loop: CAGRDRGHTEAFF. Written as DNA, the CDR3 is TGTGCCGGTCGAGACAGGGGGCACACTGAAGCTTTCTTT.